These 12 T cell receptor beta chains were all obtained from the same sample, sequenced in a study of T cell responses to AZD1222 COVID-19 vaccine. Clones were read by immunoSEQ multiplex PCR, and TCRdb kept only the in-frame ones, dropping some. The data show approximately 120,000 clones, more than 70% seen once. The source material was peripheral blood, sampled on day 0 of AZD1222 vaccination. These receptors all stem from an adult in good health.

The chain joins TRBV18 to TRBJ1-1, with 7 bases identical to TRBD1. Losses at the gene ends were 6 bases for V and 0 bases for J; bases not matched to a gene: 7. The CDR3 loop spans 15 amino acids. CDR1 and CDR2 (germline): KGHSH, LQKENI. The CDR3 sequence is CASSPGQILNTEAFF. CDR3 coding DNA: TGTGCCAGCTCTCCGGGACAGATTCTGAACACTGAAGCTTTCTTT.

This clone showed up just a few times. The chain recombines TRBV18 with TRBJ2-7; 7 positions match TRBD1. The CDR3 totals 14 residues. The J segment lost 3 bases and the V segment lost 3 bases, leaving 5 bases of the junction unmatched. From germline, CDR1 is KGHSH and CDR2 LQKENI. CDR3 region: CASSPTRDSYEQYF. For the CDR3, the DNA is TGTGCCAGCTCACCGACCCGGGACAGCTACGAGCAGTACTTC.

V and J are TRBV27 and TRBJ2-5, with D perhaps matching TRBD1 (6 bases). The germline V gene encodes CDR1 MNHEY and CDR2 SMNVEV (reference sequence). There are 14 residues in the CDR3. The germline V and J ends were trimmed by 6 bases and 6 bases, with 17 bases remaining between them. In nucleotides, the CDR3 is TGTGCCAGCAGCGCGACAACAGGGACCCAGACCCAGTACTTC. Residues: CASSATTGTQTQYF.

The chain employs TRBV7-9 and TRBJ1-3; D uncertain. In germline, CDR1 is SEHNR, CDR2 FQNEAQ (reference sequence). This CDR3 spans 16 amino acids. V lost 1 base and J lost 4, with 14 bases in between. The CDR3, as DNA: TGTGCCAGCAGCTTAGATCCGGGGTCCTCAGGAAACACCATATATTTT. Its protein is CASSLDPGSSGNTIYF.

This chain's CDR3 is CASSPGQFVAGDEQYF. DNA for the CDR3: TGTGCCAGCAGCCCAGGACAGTTCGTCGCGGGGGACGAGCAGTACTTC. The V and J genes are TRBV7-9 and TRBJ2-7; D might be TRBD2 (7 bases). The germline V and J ends were trimmed by 5 bases and 5 bases, with 22 bases remaining between them. The CDR3 length is 16 residues. Germline V gene lookup returns CDR1 SEHNR and CDR2 FQNEAQ (reference sequence).

The gene calls are TRBV9 and TRBJ2-7; D might be TRBD2 (5 bases). CDR1 is SGDLS and CDR2 is YYNGEE in the germline V gene. V dropped 3 bases and J dropped 6 bases, with 10 bases sitting between them. The length of the CDR3 is 12 residues. The CDR3 DNA follows: TGTGCCAGCAGCGCCCGGGCGGGCGAGCAGTACTTC. Translated: CASSARAGEQYF.

This sequence joins TRBV6-6 and TRBJ1-1; D unclear. The ends were cut back, 10 bases at V and 5 bases at J, with 8 bases in the middle. There are 10 residues in the CDR3. CDR1 MNHNY and CDR2 SVGAGI come from the germline V gene (reference sequence). The CDR3 loop reads CATQETEAFF. The CDR3 DNA is TGTGCCACGCAGGAGACTGAAGCTTTCTTT.

This chain uses TRBV7-9 with TRBJ1-1; D gene ambiguous. The CDR3 is 15 residues long. In germline, CDR1 is SEHNR, CDR2 FQNEAQ (reference sequence). V lost 1 base and J 1 base, leaving 10 bases between the germline ends. As DNA, the CDR3 is TGTGCCAGCAGCTTAGGCTTTCTCTCGAACACTGAAGCTTTCTTT. It is translated as CASSLGFLSNTEAFF. Full variable domain (remainder filled in from reference TRBV7-9 and TRBJ1-1): DTGVSQNPRHKITKRGQNVTFRCDPISEHNRLYWYRQTLGQGPEFLTYFQNEAQLEKSRLLSDRFSAERPKGSFSTLEIQRTEQGDSAMYLCASSLGFLSNTEAFFGQGTRLTVV.

V usage is TRBV4-1 and J usage is TRBJ2-5, with 8 bases fitting TRBD2. Trimming removed 1 base from V and 8 bases from J; junction bases left unmatched: 12. This CDR3 is built from 16 residues. CDR1 and CDR2 (germline): MGHRA, YSYEKL. The CDR3 nucleotides are TGCGCCAGCAGCCAAGGCCTCCCTGGGGCGGGGGGTACCCAGTACTTC. It specifies CASSQGLPGAGGTQYF.

The V gene is TRBV4-3, the J gene TRBJ2-7; tentative D call: TRBD1 (5 bases). The CDR3 is made up of 13 amino acids. The V end lost 0 bases, the J end lost 4 bases, and 7 bases lay between the germline ends. CDR1 and CDR2 (germline): LGHNA, YSLEER. CDR3: CASSQETVYEQYF. In DNA, the CDR3 is TGCGCCAGCAGCCAAGAGACAGTTTACGAGCAGTACTTC.

The genes are TRBV6-5 and TRBJ2-7; D may be TRBD2 (6 bases). In germline, CDR1 is MNHEY, CDR2 SVGAGI. The CDR3 sequence is 13 residues long. The ends were cut back, 6 bases at V and 3 bases at J, with 12 bases in the middle. This chain's CDR3 is CASSEGLFYEQYF. CDR3 bases: TGTGCCAGCAGCGAGGGACTTTTCTACGAGCAGTACTTC.

The chain carries TRBV9 and TRBJ2-5; D not certain. The V end lost 4 bases, the J end lost 1 base, and 11 bases lay between the germline ends. The CDR3 sequence is 14 residues long. CDR1 is SGDLS and CDR2 is YYNGEE in the germline V gene. The CDR3 bases are TGTGCCAGCAGCCGAGTGATCTCCCAAGAGACCCAGTACTTC. Translation gives CASSRVISQETQYF.